A selection of T cell receptor beta chains follows, all from one sample in a study of graft-versus-host responses after intestinal transplantation. What these receptors recognize is not known. The assay was immunoSEQ multiplex PCR, and TCRdb's table has in-frame clones only and misses some. The sample consists of roughly 97,000 clones, more than 75% of them appearing once. The specimen comprised unstimulated CD4+ T cells sorted from spleen or lymph node cells, sampled before intestinal transplant. The receptors here all came from a human donor who received an intestinal transplant. Each CDR3 is given with its conserved first and last residue. D genes are given only for firm matches. Size values are once, few and many counts, or a class for expanded clones, and some rows have none.

j_gene: TRBJ2-7; d_gene: NA; abundance: NA; v_gene: TRBV29-1; CDR3aa: CSVEFGASYEQYF; CDR3nt: TGCAGCGTTGAATTCGGGGCCAGTTACGAGCAGTACTTC
j_gene: TRBJ2-3; d_gene: NA; abundance: NA; v_gene: TRBV20-1; CDR3aa: CSAPNTDTQYF; CDR3nt: TGCAGTGCTCCGAACACAGATACGCAGTATTTT
j_gene: TRBJ2-7; d_gene: NA; abundance: NA; v_gene: TRBV27; CDR3aa: CASSTNREPSYEQYF; CDR3nt: TGTGCCAGCAGTACCAACAGGGAGCCCTCCTACGAGCAGTACTTC
j_gene: TRBJ2-7; d_gene: NA; abundance: NA; v_gene: TRBV27; CDR3aa: CASSFRGAYEQYF; CDR3nt: TGTGCCAGCAGTTTCAGGGGGGCCTACGAGCAGTACTTC
j_gene: TRBJ1-1; d_gene: TRBD1; abundance: NA; v_gene: TRBV18; CDR3aa: CASSGDRGRVNTEAFF; CDR3nt: TGTGCCAGCTCAGGAGACAGGGGGCGAGTGAACACTGAAGCTTTCTTT
j_gene: TRBJ2-7; d_gene: NA; abundance: NA; v_gene: TRBV6-6; CDR3aa: CASSSSGGLVDEQYF; CDR3nt: NA
j_gene: TRBJ1-4; d_gene: NA; abundance: once; v_gene: TRBV27; CDR3aa: CASSPRGGEKLFF; CDR3nt: TGTGCCAGCAGTCCCCGGGGGGGTGAAAAACTGTTTTTT
j_gene: TRBJ1-6; d_gene: NA; abundance: NA; v_gene: TRBV5-1; CDR3aa: CASSLEGSGSSPLHF; CDR3nt: TGCGCCAGCAGCTTGGAGGGATCAGGGAGTTCACCCCTCCACTTT
j_gene: TRBJ1-2; d_gene: NA; abundance: NA; v_gene: TRBV19; CDR3aa: CASSMVGEGYTF; CDR3nt: TGTGCCAGTAGTATGGTAGGGGAAGGCTACACCTTC
j_gene: TRBJ1-2; d_gene: TRBD1; abundance: NA; v_gene: TRBV5-1; CDR3aa: CASSSAGQTYGYTF; CDR3nt: TGCGCCAGCAGCTCCGCGGGACAGACATATGGCTACACCTTC
j_gene: TRBJ1-6; d_gene: NA; abundance: NA; v_gene: TRBV14; CDR3aa: CASAGMLDSPLHF; CDR3nt: TGTGCCAGCGCGGGAATGTTGGATTCACCCCTCCACTTT
j_gene: TRBJ2-5; d_gene: TRBD2; abundance: NA; v_gene: TRBV6-6; CDR3aa: CASSYRGVQETQYF; CDR3nt: TGTGCCAGCAGTTACCGGGGGGTTCAAGAGACCCAGTACTTC
j_gene: TRBJ2-1; d_gene: NA; abundance: NA; v_gene: TRBV7-2; CDR3aa: CASSLARLAIAREQFF; CDR3nt: TGTGCCAGCAGCTTAGCGAGGCTAGCGATCGCCCGTGAGCAGTTCTTC